This T cell receptor (beta chain) is drawn from a study of CD8 T cells in Susac syndrome. RNA was extracted with the RNeasy kit, and a quantity of roughly 0.5 to 1 ug was reverse transcribed using random hexamers. The TCR beta CDR3 was amplified by immunoSEQ multiplex PCR across 54 Vbeta, 13 Jbeta. TCRdb fed the immunoSEQ multiplex PCR reads into MiXCR, producing one record per CDR3 protein. The repertoire includes fewer than 95,000 distinct CDR3 sequences, around 96% of them detected once, and about 0.68% sits in the top ten. Negative isolation yielded CD8+ and CD4+ T cells; FACS enriched TEMRA cells. J was trimmed by 4 bases and V by 8 bases; bases with no gene match: 9. Germline V gives CDR1 SGHAT, CDR2 FQDESV (reference sequence). The CDR3 spans 15 residues.

The sequence was collected from a human donor with Susac syndrome. The chain is built from TRBV11-1 and TRBJ2-2, with TRBD1 matching 8 bases. Sequencing was carried out using CD8+ T cells from PBMCs. CDR3 nucleotides: TGTGCCAGCGCCCGAAACAGGGGGACCACCGGGGAGCTGTTTTTT. Amino acid sequence: CASARNRGTTGELFF.